The rows below give T cell receptor beta chains drawn from one sample of a study of CD8 T cells in Susac syndrome. TCRdb processed the immunoSEQ multiplex PCR reads anew with MiXCR; each CDR3 protein has one entry. Of around 170,000 distinct CDR3 sequences in the sample, under 95% were seen once. The sequencing sample was made of CD4+ T cells from PBMCs. Receptor source: a human donor with Susac syndrome. Each CDR3 is given with its conserved first and last residue. A D gene is named only where the DNA matches it firmly. Size values are once, few and many counts, or a class for expanded clones, and some rows have none.

TRBJ1-6	TRBD1	TRBV3-1	NA	TGTGCCAGCAGCCAGGGACAGTTAGTTGGAGCCCTCCACTTT	CASSQGQLVGALHF
TRBJ1-5	NA	TRBV20-1	NA	TGCAGTGCTTCTAAAGATCAGCCCCAGCATTTT	CSASKDQPQHF
TRBJ2-1	TRBD2	TRBV6-5	NA	TGTGCCACCGCCCCAGTGACTAGCGGGGTCAATGAGCAGTTCTTC	CATAPVTSGVNEQFF
TRBJ1-6	NA	TRBV24-1	NA	TGTGCCACCACCCGATGGGTCGGGCCGAGCTCCTATAATTCACCCCTCCACTTT	CATTRWVGPSSYNSPLHF
TRBJ1-1	NA	TRBV30	NA	TGTGCCTGGAGTGAGACAACGCGGGCTTTCTTT	CAWSETTRAFF
TRBJ2-5	TRBD1	TRBV20-1	NA	TGCAGTGCTTCCGCGACAGGGGGCGGAGGAGAGACCCAGTACTTC	CSASATGGGGETQYF
TRBJ1-2	NA	TRBV7-8	NA	TGTGCCAGCAGCGCTTCGGGGGGGAATGGCTACACCTTC	CASSASGGNGYTF
TRBJ1-2	NA	TRBV9	NA	TGTGCCAGCAGCGGGACTCCTCGTTATGGCTACACCTTC	CASSGTPRYGYTF
TRBJ1-1	NA	TRBV3-1	NA	TGTGCCAGCAGCCGTGGGCCCGCTGAAGCTTTCTTT	CASSRGPAEAFF
TRBJ1-3	NA	TRBV7-2	NA	TGTGCCAGCAGCTTATGGGCAGTTGGTTCCTCTGGAAACACCATATATTTT	CASSLWAVGSSGNTIYF
TRBJ2-3	NA	TRBV4-3	NA	TGCGCCAGCAGCCAAGTAGGCAGTACGCAGTATTTT	CASSQVGSTQYF
TRBJ2-1	NA	TRBV3-1	NA	TGTGCCAGCAGCCAATCCCTGAATGAGCAGTTCTTC	CASSQSLNEQFF
TRBJ1-5	NA	TRBV2	NA	TGTGCCAGCAAGTCAGATAGCAATCAGCCCCAGCATTTT	CASKSDSNQPQHF
TRBJ1-6	NA	TRBV20-1	NA	TGCAGTGCTAGAGAATTAGGGACCGGGACGGGGATTTCGCCCCTCCACTTT	CSARELGTGTGISPLHF
TRBJ2-7	NA	TRBV6-6	NA	TGTGCCAGCAGGGCTAGGGACGAGCAGTACTTC	CASRARDEQYF
TRBJ2-1	NA	TRBV4-3	NA	TGCGCCAGCAGCCAAGGGACTGGGGAGCAGTTCTTC	CASSQGTGEQFF
TRBJ2-3	NA	TRBV14	NA	TGTGCCAGCAGCCAAGATTTAGTGAGCACGCAGTATTTT	CASSQDLVSTQYF
TRBJ2-3	NA	TRBV6-6	NA	TGTGCCGAGGCTAGCGGCACAGATACGCAGTATTTT	CAEASGTDTQYF
TRBJ2-1	NA	TRBV12-3/TRBV12-4	NA	TGTGCCAGCAGCCTACGCCCCGCCAATGAGCAGTTCTTC	CASSLRPANEQFF
TRBJ1-1	NA	TRBV30	NA	NA	CAWSVRVGTGAF
TRBJ2-7	NA	TRBV5-1	NA	TGCGCCAGCAGCTCCTTTCGGGACGGACCCCCGGGGCAGTACTTC	CASSSFRDGPPGQYF
TRBJ1-2	NA	TRBV30	NA	TGTGCCTGGAGTGCAGGGGTTAAGGACTATGGCTACACCTTC	CAWSAGVKDYGYTF
TRBJ2-7	NA	TRBV9	NA	TGTGCCAGCAGTGGGACCTCCTACGAGCAGTACTTC	CASSGTSYEQYF
TRBJ1-1	TRBD1	TRBV30	once	TGTGCCTGGAGTAAGGGACAGCCTTTGAACACTGAAGCTTTCTTT	CAWSKGQPLNTEAFF
TRBJ1-3	TRBD1	TRBV9	once	TGTGCCAGCAGCCCCCGGGACAGGGGTGCCGGAAACACCATATATTTT	CASSPRDRGAGNTIYF
TRBJ2-7	NA	TRBV29-1	NA	TGCAGCTTCCTTGGACAGATTAACTCCTACGAGCAGTACTTC	CSFLGQINSYEQYF
TRBJ1-3	NA	TRBV9	NA	TGTGCCAGCAGCCTTGAATCTGGAAACACCATATATTTT	CASSLESGNTIYF
TRBJ1-4	TRBD1	TRBV3-1	NA	TGTGCCAGCAGCCAAGATCTGAAGGGGACAGGGGAAAAACTGTTTTTT	CASSQDLKGTGEKLFF
TRBJ2-7	NA	TRBV20-1	NA	TGCAGTGCTAGAGATGTTTTGGAGATTTCCTACGAGCAGTACTTC	CSARDVLEISYEQYF
TRBJ2-7	TRBD1	TRBV7-9	NA	TGTGCCAGCAGCGGACAGGGGCGGTCCGAGCAGTACTTC	CASSGQGRSEQYF
TRBJ2-2	NA	TRBV19	once	TGTGCCAGTAGTTCCCCCCGGGTATATGGCACCGGGGAGCTGTTTTTT	CASSSPRVYGTGELFF
TRBJ2-7	TRBD2	TRBV30	NA	TGTGCCTGGAGTGTACGGGGGGTCGAGCAGTACTTC	CAWSVRGVEQYF
TRBJ1-4	NA	TRBV7-2	NA	TGTGCCAGCAGCTTACACTGGGGGAATGAAAAACTGTTTTTT	CASSLHWGNEKLFF
TRBJ2-7	NA	TRBV11-2	NA	TGTGCCAGCAGCTTAGATCTCGAGGTGACCTACGAGCAGTACTTC	CASSLDLEVTYEQYF
TRBJ2-7	NA	TRBV3-1	NA	TGTGCCAGCAGCCCAAGGGACGGATCGTACGAGCAGTACTTC	CASSPRDGSYEQYF
TRBJ2-3	NA	TRBV29-1	NA	TGCACCGTGAGGGGACACATCACAGATACGCAGTATTTT	CTVRGHITDTQYF
TRBJ2-5	NA	TRBV6-2/TRBV6-3	once	TGTGCCAGCGCCAAGCCCCCCGTGCAGACCCAGTACTTC	CASAKPPVQTQYF